This entry concerns a single T cell receptor (beta chain). This record comes from a study of blood T cell repertoires in COVID-19. The CDR3 contains 13 residues. Germline V gene data show CDR1 as SGHDN and CDR2 as FVKESK. Trimming pared 5 bases from V and 0 bases from J, leaving 7 bases between. Measured with immunoSEQ multiplex PCR; TCRdb has only the in-frame clones, and not every one. The data show roughly 200,000 clones, about nine tenths seen once. Sequencing was performed on peripheral blood. This clonotype originated in a young man with active or convalescent COVID-19. This chain uses TRBV14 with TRBJ1-1; D call uncertain. As DNA, the CDR3 is TGTGCCAGCAGCAAGAGCATGAACACTGAAGCTTTCTTT. It yields the protein CASSKSMNTEAFF.